The T cell receptor beta chain under discussion was sequenced for a study of T cell responses to AZD1222 COVID-19 vaccine (dated by TCRdb to the early 2020s). Study-wide context: AZD1222 recipients with second doses at about 4 weeks or about 12 weeks were pooled, because spike-specific TCR depth and breadth did not differ between schedules. TCR sequencing covered some 240 trial participants: roughly 200 given two doses of AZD1222 and about 26 given two doses of MenACWY control vaccine. Trial participants were enrolled by age into 18-55, 56-69 and 70-plus year subgroups, with about 150, 28 and 57 TCR-sequenced participants respectively.

The CDR3 regions of human TCRbeta chains were analyzed by immunosequencing. Regarding the original processing steps: TCRs in the repertoires were compared against a reference library of SARS-CoV-2-specific TCRs that had been generated with the MIRA antigen-specificity platform. Breadth was defined as the fraction of unique TCRs that were SARS-CoV-2-associated. Depth was defined as the fraction of total T cells that were SARS-CoV-2-associated. Using the MIRA data, every spike-specific TCR was mapped to the spike region that the TCR reacted to and assigned to either a CD4 or a CD8 class. Log10-transformed breadth and depth values were compared by one-way ANOVA with Sidak's multiple comparisons tests. Here the immuneACCESS table is served through TCRdb, limited to in-frame sequences with V and J called. Missing clones are a known gap in these copies; in checked studies unresolved V genes cover under half, and the rest lacks a known reason. That table gives V, J and clone size, and the DNA gave D and trimming. For this sample the table gives tens of thousands of clones, of which nearly 90% were detected only once. Jointly, the top ten make up about 1.6% of the sample.

The research as a whole found: Participants were mostly white British, with more females than males. The authors suggested clonal diversity may have been underestimated. Because no day 14 peak-response samples were available, the repertoires could be characterized only after the peak T cell response. CD4 TCRs associated with the vaccine covered the entire spike protein, and the dominant responses were in regions 160-218 and 743-854. After two AZD1222 doses, both the breadth and the depth of spike-specific TCRs were significantly higher than at day 0 and than in MenACWY recipients. The 56-69-year group was small, and its depth increase did not reach significance, likely because of low power. Reportedly, close to half of the unique spike-specific TCRs recognized epitopes lying outside the regions that are mutated in the B.1.351 and B.1.1.7 variants. Conclusions about previously exposed vaccinees are limited, since just 6 or 7 AZD1222 recipients were seropositive for SARS-CoV-2 at baseline.

The time point label for this specimen denotes: baseline before first vaccination. Vaccinee samples came from UK trials COV001 and COV002, including a single-blind randomized controlled phase 2/3 trial of AZD1222 (ChAdOx1 nCoV-19) in healthy adults. Trial participant PBMC samples were collected at day 0 and day 28 after the second dose for TCRbeta chain sequencing. Relative to germline, V is missing 7 bases and J is missing 2 bases, with 14 bases of the junction outside any gene match. The CDR3 runs 17 amino acids, cysteine and phenylalanine included. Solely the CDR3 DNA is kept, with 51 bases framed from the first base. The germline V gene (reference sequence) sets CDR1 to LNHDA and CDR2 to SQIVND. With respect to this clone: Its specific antigen is unknown. Nothing much larger sits one base from this clone, and base qualities are not available.

The chain was built from TRBV19 and TRBJ1-2, with 9 middle bases fitting TRBD1. The material was peripheral blood, obtained on day 0 of AZD1222 vaccination. The TCR originated in an adult in good health. The encoded CDR3 is CASTLETGGTLNYGYTF. The DNA sequence reads TGTGCCAGTACCCTTGAAACAGGGGGCACCCTCAACTATGGCTACACCTTC.